These T cell receptor beta chains were read from a single sample in a study of cytomegalovirus exposure and HLA in healthy donors. TCRdb keeps only in-frame clones here, not all; method: immunoSEQ multiplex PCR. Of 100,000 to 150,000 clones listed, roughly four fifths are singletons. The sample was PBMCs. The receptors shown here come from a woman aged 40 to 50 in good health and CMV-seropositive. Both conserved end residues are part of each CDR3. D genes are given only for firm matches. Clone sizes are given selectively: once, few, many, or a class where the clone is expanded.

j_call,d_call,clone_size,v_call,cdr3_aa,cdr3_nt
TRBJ2-7,-,-,TRBV6-5,CASSQYSYEQYF,TGTGCCAGCAGCCAATACAGCTACGAGCAGTACTTC
TRBJ1-1,TRBD1,once,TRBV5-8,CASSLRGQANAFF,TGTGCCAGCAGCTTGAGGGGGCAGGCAAACGCTTTCTTT
TRBJ1-4,-,-,TRBV5-4,CASSLTVATNEKLFF,TGTGCCAGCAGCTTGACAGTTGCAACTAATGAAAAACTGTTTTTT
TRBJ2-2,-,-,TRBV9,CASSAGRMNTGELFF,TGTGCCAGCAGCGCTGGCAGGATGAACACCGGGGAGCTGTTTTTT
TRBJ2-5,-,-,TRBV6-5,CASSTTVGTQYF,TGTGCCAGCAGCACAACAGTTGGGACCCAGTACTTC
TRBJ1-5,-,-,TRBV28,CASSHRRVGDQPQHF,TGTGCCAGCAGTCATCGGAGGGTAGGCGATCAGCCCCAGCATTTT
TRBJ1-3,-,-,TRBV5-4,CASTRNGGTSGNTIYF,TGTGCCAGCACCCGAAATGGGGGCACCTCTGGAAACACCATATATTTT
TRBJ1-1,TRBD1,-,TRBV15,CATSRGRDSANTEAFF,TGTGCCACCAGCAGAGGACGGGACAGTGCAAACACTGAAGCTTTCTTT
TRBJ2-2,TRBD1,once,TRBV19,CASSPTGGNTGELFF,TGTGCCAGTAGTCCCACAGGGGGAAACACCGGGGAGCTGTTTTTT
TRBJ1-2,TRBD1,-,TRBV7-9,CASSTDRAAYGYTF,TGTGCCAGCAGCACGGACAGGGCGGCCTATGGCTACACCTTC
TRBJ2-1,TRBD2,few,TRBV30,CAWIVGPSGGSYNEQFF,TGTGCCTGGATTGTCGGCCCTAGCGGGGGTTCCTACAATGAGCAGTTCTTC
TRBJ2-5,-,-,TRBV5-1,CASSLWSGEETQYF,TGCGCCAGCAGCTTGTGGTCAGGGGAAGAGACCCAGTACTTC
TRBJ1-2,TRBD1,-,TRBV6-6,CASSYGDSYGYTF,TGTGCCAGCAGTTATGGGGACAGCTATGGCTACACCTTC
TRBJ1-2,-,-,TRBV27,CASRETGAGDLTF,TGTGCCAGCAGGGAGACAGGCGCCGGTGATCTCACCTTC
TRBJ1-3,TRBD1,once,TRBV9,CASSVRTGDGNTIYF,TGTGCCAGCAGCGTAAGAACAGGGGATGGAAACACCATATATTTT
TRBJ1-1,-,-,TRBV30,CACYRRAEAFF,TGTGCCTGTTATAGGCGGGCTGAAGCTTTCTTT
TRBJ2-3,TRBD2,-,TRBV4-1,CASSLLGGLAGGDTQYF,TGCGCCAGCAGCCTGCTGGGGGGACTAGCGGGGGGAGATACGCAGTATTTT
TRBJ1-3,-,-,TRBV4-3,CASSLDRNSGNTIYF,TGCGCCAGCAGCTTGGACAGAAACTCTGGAAACACCATATATTTT
TRBJ2-7,TRBD1,-,TRBV7-2,CASSLVRPGQSSYEQYF,TGTGCCAGCAGCTTAGTCAGACCGGGACAGAGCTCCTACGAGCAGTACTTC
TRBJ1-2,-,-,TRBV6-6,CASHEEYGSPNYGYTF,TGTGCCAGCCACGAAGAATACGGGAGTCCTAACTATGGCTACACCTTC
TRBJ2-5,-,-,TRBV20-1,CSASRQETQYF,TGCAGTGCTAGCAGGCAAGAGACCCAGTACTTC
TRBJ1-1,TRBD1,-,TRBV5-1,CASSPGQGNTEAFF,TGCGCCAGCAGCCCGGGACAGGGTAACACTGAAGCTTTCTTT
TRBJ1-5,-,few,TRBV30,CAWSSSYNDNQPQHF,TGTGCCTGGAGTTCTTCTTACAATGACAATCAGCCCCAGCATTTT
TRBJ2-7,-,-,TRBV7-9,CASSLVAPDSSSYEQYF,TGTGCCAGCAGCTTAGTGGCCCCCGACTCGAGCTCCTACGAGCAGTACTTC
TRBJ2-5,TRBD2,-,TRBV9,CASSEGGTRETQYF,TGTGCCAGCAGCGAGGGAGGGACTCGGGAGACCCAGTACTTC
TRBJ2-1,-,-,TRBV7-9,CASSLVGGLNEQFF,TGTGCCAGCAGCTTAGTGGGCGGACTTAATGAGCAGTTCTTC
TRBJ1-1,TRBD1,-,TRBV2,CASSEQGASKAFF,TGTGCCAGCAGTGAACAGGGGGCTTCGAAGGCTTTCTTT
TRBJ2-1,-,-,TRBV9,CASSPPFSESSYNEQFF,TGTGCCAGCAGCCCCCCCTTTAGCGAGAGCTCCTACAATGAGCAGTTCTTC
TRBJ2-3,TRBD2,once,TRBV7-2,CASSPREREMPDTQYF,TGTGCCAGCAGCCCGCGGGAGCGGGAGATGCCAGATACGCAGTATTTT
TRBJ2-1,TRBD2,-,TRBV5-1,CASSLAGGSYEQFF,TGCGCCAGCAGCTTGGCGGGAGGATCCTATGAGCAGTTCTTC
TRBJ2-3,-,-,TRBV7-2,CASSQEDRTFLRTDTQYF,TGTGCCAGCAGCCAAGAAGACAGAACCTTCCTTCGCACAGATACGCAGTATTTT
TRBJ2-7,-,-,TRBV6-5,CASRNKETETYEQYF,TGTGCCAGCCGCAATAAGGAGACAGAGACCTACGAGCAGTACTTC
TRBJ2-1,TRBD1,-,TRBV7-2,CASSLGDRGRPSYNEQFF,TGTGCCAGCAGCTTAGGGGACAGGGGGCGCCCATCCTACAATGAGCAGTTCTTC
TRBJ1-2,-,few,TRBV28,CASSFANSGTPDTF,TGTGCCAGCAGTTTTGCAAATTCCGGGACACCCGACACCTTC
TRBJ2-1,TRBD2,-,TRBV28,CASTPGTSGSNEQFF,TGTGCCAGCACTCCCGGGACTAGCGGGAGCAATGAGCAGTTCTTC
TRBJ2-7,-,once,TRBV7-6,CASTPGASYEQYF,TGTGCCAGCACCCCCGGAGCCTCCTACGAGCAGTACTTC
TRBJ2-7,-,-,TRBV5-6,CASSFAAAAPYEQYF,TGTGCCAGCAGCTTCGCTGCAGCGGCCCCCTACGAGCAGTACTTC
TRBJ1-3,-,-,TRBV5-1,CATRPGSSGNTIYF,TGCGCCACCCGGCCGGGTAGCTCTGGAAACACCATATATTTT
TRBJ1-5,-,-,TRBV29-1,CSVANRPNQPQHF,TGCAGCGTTGCTAACAGACCGAATCAGCCCCAGCATTTT
TRBJ2-1,TRBD2,-,TRBV6-5,CASSALAGVSNEQFF,TGTGCCAGCAGCGCACTAGCGGGAGTATCCAATGAGCAGTTCTTC
TRBJ2-1,TRBD1,-,TRBV27,CASTRQGVYNEQFF,TGTGCCAGCACCAGACAGGGGGTATACAATGAGCAGTTCTTC
TRBJ1-4,-,-,TRBV27,CASSLSDSAKLFF,TGTGCCAGCAGTTTATCGGACAGTGCGAAACTGTTTTTT
TRBJ2-7,TRBD2,-,TRBV2,CASSEKREASYEQYF,TGTGCCAGCAGTGAGAAGCGGGAGGCCTCCTACGAGCAGTACTTC
TRBJ1-1,-,-,TRBV28,CASSGPGLYTEAFF,TGTGCCAGCAGTGGACCGGGACTGTACACTGAAGCTTTCTTT
TRBJ2-7,TRBD2,-,TRBV7-9,CASSFLREVTSDEQYF,TGTGCCAGCAGCTTCCTGCGGGAGGTAACCTCCGACGAGCAGTACTTC
TRBJ2-5,TRBD2,-,TRBV11-2,CASSLGSSGGGQETQYF,TGTGCCAGCAGCTTAGGTTCCAGCGGGGGGGGACAAGAGACCCAGTACTTC
TRBJ1-1,TRBD1,many,TRBV19,CASSGRTGVNTEAFF,TGTGCCAGTAGTGGGCGGACAGGGGTGAACACTGAAGCTTTCTTT
TRBJ1-2,TRBD1,once,TRBV7-8,CASSSGTVGGYTF,TGTGCCAGCAGCTCCGGGACAGTTGGGGGCTACACCTTC
TRBJ1-5,TRBD1,-,TRBV28,CASSPGQGDYQPQHF,TGTGCCAGCAGTCCGGGACAGGGCGATTACCAGCCCCAGCATTTT
TRBJ2-3,-,-,TRBV29-1,CSAGVGGADTQYF,TGCAGCGCTGGAGTGGGTGGTGCAGATACGCAGTATTTT
TRBJ2-1,-,-,TRBV28,CASNMAGIRNEQFF,TGTGCCAGCAATATGGCAGGGATTCGGAATGAGCAGTTCTTC
TRBJ2-7,-,-,TRBV19,CASSTSGTAGSYEQYF,TGTGCCAGTAGTACATCCGGGACAGCGGGTTCCTACGAGCAGTACTTC
TRBJ2-7,TRBD1,-,TRBV9,CASSVRDRGAEQYF,TGTGCCAGCAGCGTCCGGGACAGGGGTGCCGAGCAGTACTTC
TRBJ1-4,TRBD1,-,TRBV28,CASSLYPQGVNEKLFF,TGTGCCAGCAGTCTTTATCCCCAGGGGGTAAATGAAAAACTGTTTTTT
TRBJ2-7,TRBD2,-,TRBV4-3,CASSQVSGRSYEQYF,TGCGCCAGCAGCCAAGTAAGCGGGAGATCCTACGAGCAGTACTTC
TRBJ2-2,-,-,TRBV15,CATSEGSGELFF,TGTGCCACCAGTGAGGGTTCCGGGGAGCTGTTTTTT
TRBJ1-2,TRBD1,once,TRBV15,CATSGTGDYGYTF,TGTGCCACCAGCGGTACAGGGGACTATGGCTACACCTTC
TRBJ2-7,TRBD2,-,TRBV7-8,CASSKSSGEPYEQYF,TGTGCCAGCAGCAAAAGTAGCGGGGAGCCCTACGAGCAGTACTTC